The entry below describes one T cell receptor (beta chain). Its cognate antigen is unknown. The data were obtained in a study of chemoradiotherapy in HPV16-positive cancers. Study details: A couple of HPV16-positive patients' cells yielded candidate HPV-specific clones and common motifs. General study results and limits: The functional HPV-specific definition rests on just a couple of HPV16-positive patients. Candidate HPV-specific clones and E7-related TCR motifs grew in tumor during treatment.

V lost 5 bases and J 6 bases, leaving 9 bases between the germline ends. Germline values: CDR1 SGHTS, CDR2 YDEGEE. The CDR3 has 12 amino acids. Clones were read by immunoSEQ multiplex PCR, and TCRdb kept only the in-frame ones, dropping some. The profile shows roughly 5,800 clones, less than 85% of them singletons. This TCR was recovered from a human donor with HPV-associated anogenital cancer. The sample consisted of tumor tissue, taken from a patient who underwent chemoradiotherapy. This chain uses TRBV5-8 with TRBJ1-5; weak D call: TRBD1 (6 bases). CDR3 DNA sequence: TGTGCCAGCAGGAAAGGGGGTCAGCCCCAGCATTTT. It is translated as CASRKGGQPQHF.